The sequence of this T cell receptor beta chain was determined in a study of blood T cell repertoires in COVID-19. The overall study: Sources were T cells, B-cell-depleted T cells, or PBMCs; the material itself was cDNA or gDNA.

The CDR3 covers 15 residues. The germline CDR1 and CDR2 sequences are MNHEY and SVGEGT. Trimming left V 6 bases short and J 2 bases short, with 14 bases between. This clone was picked up a small number of times. Sequencing was performed with immunoSEQ multiplex PCR; in TCRdb, only in-frame clones are kept and a portion is missing. Among around 320,000 clones listed, 90% were seen once. Sequencing used PBMCs or T cells enriched from blood (not recorded which). The chain combines TRBV6-2 or TRBV6-3 with TRBJ1-5; TRBD1 is a possible D gene (6 bases). This sequence was found in a woman younger than 45 who had been exposed to COVID-19. The CDR3 loop reads CASSSQGLGNQPQHF. Written as DNA, the CDR3 is TGTGCCAGCAGCTCCCAGGGGCTTGGCAATCAGCCCCAGCATTTT.